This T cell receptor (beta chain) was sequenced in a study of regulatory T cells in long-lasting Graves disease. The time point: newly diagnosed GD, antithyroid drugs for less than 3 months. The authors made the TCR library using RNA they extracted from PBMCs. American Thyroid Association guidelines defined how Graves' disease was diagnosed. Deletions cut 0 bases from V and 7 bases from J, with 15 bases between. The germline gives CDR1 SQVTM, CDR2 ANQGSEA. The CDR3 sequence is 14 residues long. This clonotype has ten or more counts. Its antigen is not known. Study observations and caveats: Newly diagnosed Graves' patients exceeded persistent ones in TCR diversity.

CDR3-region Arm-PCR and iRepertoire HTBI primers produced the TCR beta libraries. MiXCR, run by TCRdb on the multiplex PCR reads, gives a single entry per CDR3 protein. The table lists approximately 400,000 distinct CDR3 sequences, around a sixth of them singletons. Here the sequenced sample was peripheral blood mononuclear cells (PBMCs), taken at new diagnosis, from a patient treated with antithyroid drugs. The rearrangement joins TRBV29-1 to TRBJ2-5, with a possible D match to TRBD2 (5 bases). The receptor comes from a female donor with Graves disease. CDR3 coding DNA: TGCAGCGTTGAAGAACCGTGGGGAGTGATGACCCAGTACTTC. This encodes CSVEEPWGVMTQYF.